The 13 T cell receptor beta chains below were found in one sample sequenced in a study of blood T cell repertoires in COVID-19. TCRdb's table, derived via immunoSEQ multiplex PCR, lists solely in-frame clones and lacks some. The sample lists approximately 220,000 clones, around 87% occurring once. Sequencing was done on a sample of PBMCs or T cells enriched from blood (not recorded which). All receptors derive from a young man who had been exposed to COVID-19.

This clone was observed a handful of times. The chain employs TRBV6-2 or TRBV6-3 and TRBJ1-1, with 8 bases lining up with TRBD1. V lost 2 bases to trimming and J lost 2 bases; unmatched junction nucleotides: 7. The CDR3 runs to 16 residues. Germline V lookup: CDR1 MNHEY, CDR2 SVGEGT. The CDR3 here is CASSYDRGVVNTEAFF. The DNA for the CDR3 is TGTGCCAGCAGTTACGACAGGGGAGTTGTTAACACTGAAGCTTTCTTT.

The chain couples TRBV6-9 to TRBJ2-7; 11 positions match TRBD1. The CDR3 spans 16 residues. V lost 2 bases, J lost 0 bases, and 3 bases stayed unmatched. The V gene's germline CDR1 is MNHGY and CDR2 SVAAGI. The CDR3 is CASSYGQGAGSYEQYF. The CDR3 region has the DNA TGTGCCAGCAGTTATGGACAGGGGGCGGGCTCCTACGAGCAGTACTTC.

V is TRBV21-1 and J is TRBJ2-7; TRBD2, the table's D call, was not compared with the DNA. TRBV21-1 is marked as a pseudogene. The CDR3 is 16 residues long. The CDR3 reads CAIIAGGTVIPYEQYF. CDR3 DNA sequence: TGTGCCATAATAGCGGGGGGGACCGTCATACCCTACGAGCAGTACTTC.

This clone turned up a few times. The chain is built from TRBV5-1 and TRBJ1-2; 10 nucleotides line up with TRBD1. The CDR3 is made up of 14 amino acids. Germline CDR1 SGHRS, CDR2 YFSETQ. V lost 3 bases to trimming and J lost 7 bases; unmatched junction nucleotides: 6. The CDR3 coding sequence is TGCGCCAGCAGCTCGCTTAGGACAGGGGGTGGCTACACCTTC. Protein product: CASSSLRTGGGYTF.

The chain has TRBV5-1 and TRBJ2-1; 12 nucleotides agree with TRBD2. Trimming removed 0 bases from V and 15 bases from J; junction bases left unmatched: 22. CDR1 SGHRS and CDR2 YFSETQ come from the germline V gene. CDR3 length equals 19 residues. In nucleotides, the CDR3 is TGCGCCAGCAGCTTGGCCCTGACTAGCGGGGGCTCCTACAATGAGCAACCGTTCTTC. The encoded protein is CASSLALTSGGSYNEQPFF. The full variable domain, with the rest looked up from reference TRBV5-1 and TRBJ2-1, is KAGVTQTPRYLIKTRGQQVTLSCSPISGHRSVSWYQQTPGQGLQFLFEYFSETQRNKGNFPGRFSGRQFSNSRSEMNVSTLELGDSALYLCASSLALTSGGSYNEQPFFGPGTRLTVL.

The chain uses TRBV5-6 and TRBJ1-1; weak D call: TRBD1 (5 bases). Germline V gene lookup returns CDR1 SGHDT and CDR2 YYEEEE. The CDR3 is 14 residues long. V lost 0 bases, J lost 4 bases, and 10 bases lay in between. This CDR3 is CASSLVQGGTEAFF. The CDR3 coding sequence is TGTGCCAGCAGCTTGGTTCAGGGCGGCACTGAAGCTTTCTTT.

The CDR3 protein is CASSVGRDSNEQFF. In DNA, the CDR3 is TGTGCCAGCAGCGTAGGAAGGGACAGCAATGAGCAGTTCTTC. The rearrangement uses TRBV9 and TRBJ2-1; 7 bases match TRBD1. The V gene's germline CDR1 is SGDLS and CDR2 YYNGEE. The V segment lost 0 bases and the J segment 6 bases; nucleotides outside the gene matches: 3. The CDR3 is 14 residues long. The whole variable domain, remainder taken from reference TRBV9 and TRBJ2-1, is DSGVTQTPKHLITATGQRVTLRCSPRSGDLSVYWYQQSLDQGLQFLIQYYNGEERAKGNILERFSAQQFPDLHSELNLSSLELGDSALYFCASSVGRDSNEQFFGPGTRLTVL.

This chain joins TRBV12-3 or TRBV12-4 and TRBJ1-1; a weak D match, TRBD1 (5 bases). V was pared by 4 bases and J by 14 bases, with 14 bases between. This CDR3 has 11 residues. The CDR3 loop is CASSWGGYGFF. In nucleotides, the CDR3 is TGTGCCAGCAGTTGGGGGGGTTACGGCTTCTTT.

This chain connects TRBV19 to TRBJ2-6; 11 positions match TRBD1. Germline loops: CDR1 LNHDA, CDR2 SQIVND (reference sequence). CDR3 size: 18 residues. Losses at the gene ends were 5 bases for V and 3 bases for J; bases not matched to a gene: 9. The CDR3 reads CASSFGTGGTLGANVLTF. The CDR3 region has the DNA TGTGCCAGTAGTTTCGGGACAGGGGGGACGCTTGGGGCCAACGTCCTGACTTTC.

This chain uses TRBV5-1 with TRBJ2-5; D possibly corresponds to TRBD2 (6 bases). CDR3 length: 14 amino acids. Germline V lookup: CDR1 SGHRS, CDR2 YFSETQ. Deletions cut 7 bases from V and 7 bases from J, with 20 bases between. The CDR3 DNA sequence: TGCGCCAGCTGGGGGGACGGGCCCCCTGTGACCCAGTACTTC. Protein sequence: CASWGDGPPVTQYF.

DNA of the CDR3: TGTGCCATCGCAAGACAGGCCACCTACGAGCAGTACTTC. Residues: CAIARQATYEQYF. J is TRBJ2-7 and V is TRBV6-5; TRBD1 might be the D (6 bases). The CDR3 length is 13 residues. V lost 10 bases and J 2 bases, leaving 15 bases between the germline ends. The V gene's germline CDR1 is MNHEY and CDR2 SVGAGI.

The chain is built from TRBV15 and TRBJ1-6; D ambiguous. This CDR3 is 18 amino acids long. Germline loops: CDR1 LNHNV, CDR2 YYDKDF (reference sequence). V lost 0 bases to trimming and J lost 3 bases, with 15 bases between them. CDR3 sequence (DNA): TGTGCCACCAGCAGAGATCTCGCGATCTCCCTCTATAATTCACCCCTCCACTTT. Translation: CATSRDLAISLYNSPLHF.

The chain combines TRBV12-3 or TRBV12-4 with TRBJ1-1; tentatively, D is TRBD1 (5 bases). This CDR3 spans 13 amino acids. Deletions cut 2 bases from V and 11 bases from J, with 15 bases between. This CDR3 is CASSLLGGPTAFF. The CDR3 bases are TGTGCCAGCAGTTTACTGGGGGGACCTACCGCTTTCTTT.